Below are 4 T cell receptor beta chains sequenced from a single sample in a study of spatial heterogeneity in lung cancer. Study findings and constraints: Higher tumor mutation counts went along with higher counts of expanded intratumoral alpha and beta TCRs.

TCRdb reprocessed the 5' RACE reads via MiXCR and lists one record per CDR3 protein. In the table there are about 100,000 distinct CDR3 sequences, under 4.5% of which are singletons. Time point described: sample taken at primary tumor resection. Their antigen targets remain unknown. This specimen was lung tumor tissue, taken at surgery. Source of these receptors: a male donor with early-stage non-small cell lung cancer.

This clonotype was seen many times. The chain has TRBV9 and TRBJ2-6; possible D gene TRBD2, 5 bases. Trimming left V 0 bases short and J 2 bases short, with 12 bases between. The CDR3 runs 17 residues. The germline CDR1 and CDR2 sequences are SGDLS and YYNGEE. CDR3 sequence (DNA): TGTGCCAGCAGCGTAGACCTGAGAGGGACTGGGGCCAACGTCCTGACTTTC. It is translated as CASSVDLRGTGANVLTF.

This clonotype showed up many times. The chain links TRBV20-1 to TRBJ2-1; 8 nucleotides agree with TRBD2. CDR3 length equals 14 residues. Germline CDR1 and CDR2: DFQATT and SNEGSKA (reference sequence). The V and J ends lost 3 bases and 9 bases, in that order; junction bases with no gene match: 10. In DNA form, the CDR3 reads TGCAGTGCTAGTCGGACGGGACTAGAGGGTGAGCAGTTCTTC. Its translation is CSASRTGLEGEQFF.

This clonotype has only a few counts. This chain uses TRBV29-1 with TRBJ2-1; perhaps TRBD2 as D (5 bases). Germline CDR1 SQVTM, CDR2 ANQGSEA. Trimming took off 1 base at V and 11 bases at J, with 12 bases between the two ends. CDR3 size: 12 residues. In DNA form, the CDR3 reads TGCAGCGTTGAAGGAGGGAGTAAGAAGCAGTTCTTC. Translating gives CSVEGGSKKQFF.

The V and J genes are TRBV7-8 and TRBJ2-1, with D possibly matching TRBD2 (6 bases). The CDR3 is 13 residues long. Germline V gives CDR1 SGHVS, CDR2 FQNEAQ. Trimming removed 5 bases at V and 10 bases at J, with 15 bases between. The CDR3 DNA is TGTGCCAGCAGCACGCGACTAGTTTTCGAGCAGTTCTTC. This gives the protein CASSTRLVFEQFF.